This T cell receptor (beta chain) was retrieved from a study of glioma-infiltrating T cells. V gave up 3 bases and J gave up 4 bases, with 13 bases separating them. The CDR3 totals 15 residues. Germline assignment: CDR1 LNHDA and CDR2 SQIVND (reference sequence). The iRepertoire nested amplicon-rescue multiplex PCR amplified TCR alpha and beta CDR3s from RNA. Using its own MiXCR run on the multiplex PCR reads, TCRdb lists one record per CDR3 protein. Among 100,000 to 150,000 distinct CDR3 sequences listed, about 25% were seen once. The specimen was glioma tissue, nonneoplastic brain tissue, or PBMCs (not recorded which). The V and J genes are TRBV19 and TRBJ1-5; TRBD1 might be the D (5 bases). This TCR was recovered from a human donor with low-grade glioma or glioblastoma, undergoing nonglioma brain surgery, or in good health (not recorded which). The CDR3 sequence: CASSIWDAQNQPQHF. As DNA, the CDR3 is TGTGCCAGTAGTATTTGGGACGCACAAAATCAGCCCCAGCATTTT.